These T cell receptor beta chains were read from a single sample in a study of blood T cells in healthy people across ages. Each CDR3 protein is one row after TCRdb ran MiXCR on the 5' RACE reads. The profile covers about 1.8 million distinct CDR3 sequences, with about 50% appearing a single time and approximately 2% taken by the ten largest. Specimen: blood. The receptors were gathered from a woman between 40 and 55 years old in good health. The CDR3 runs from the conserved cysteine through the conserved F or W. The D gene is left open where the match is weak. Size is stated for part of the rows, as once, few or many counts, or as a class when the clone is expanded.

CDR3 DNA: TGTGCCAGCAGACGGAGGATCAGCTACGAGCAGTACTTC
CDR3 protein: CASRRRISYEQYF
V gene: TRBV7-2
D gene: .
clone size: .
J gene: TRBJ2-7

CDR3 DNA: TGCGCCAGCAGCTTGACAGGGGTCGGGGCCAACGTCCTGACTTTC
CDR3 protein: CASSLTGVGANVLTF
V gene: TRBV5-1
D gene: TRBD1
clone size: .
J gene: TRBJ2-6

CDR3 DNA: TGTGCCGGCAGCTTACGGCAGGGTCCGCAGTATTTT
CDR3 protein: CAGSLRQGPQYF
V gene: TRBV7-3
D gene: .
clone size: .
J gene: TRBJ2-3

CDR3 DNA: TGTGCCACGGGGACAGGGCCCCCGGAAGAGACCCAGTACTTC
CDR3 protein: CATGTGPPEETQYF
V gene: TRBV10-3
D gene: TRBD1
clone size: few
J gene: TRBJ2-5

CDR3 DNA: TGTGCCAGCACCCCCGGAGCGGGGGAAGGAGATACGCAGTATTTT
CDR3 protein: CASTPGAGEGDTQYF
V gene: TRBV21-1
D gene: .
clone size: .
J gene: TRBJ2-3

CDR3 DNA: TGCAGTGTCGGGGGGCCGCCTTACAATGAGCAGTACTTC
CDR3 protein: CSVGGPPYNEQYF
V gene: TRBV20-1
D gene: .
clone size: .
J gene: TRBJ2-5

CDR3 DNA: TGTGCCATCAGCTCGCTCGTGAACACTGAAGCTTTCTTT
CDR3 protein: CAISSLVNTEAFF
V gene: TRBV10-3
D gene: .
clone size: .
J gene: TRBJ1-1

CDR3 DNA: TGTGCCAGCACCCTCAGGGTCCCCACAGATACGCAGTATTTT
CDR3 protein: CASTLRVPTDTQYF
V gene: TRBV7-2
D gene: .
clone size: .
J gene: TRBJ2-3

CDR3 DNA: TGTGCCATCAGTGATAGCGGGGGGGCCAGCAATGAGCAGTTCTTC
CDR3 protein: CAISDSGGASNEQFF
V gene: TRBV10-3
D gene: TRBD2
clone size: once
J gene: TRBJ2-1

CDR3 DNA: TGTGCCAGCAGTTTTGGGCGGCCAAGCGACACAGATACGCAGTATTTT
CDR3 protein: CASSFGRPSDTDTQYF
V gene: TRBV12-3/TRBV12-4
D gene: .
clone size: few
J gene: TRBJ2-3

CDR3 DNA: TGTGCCATCAACAAGCGGGGGGGCCGTAATTACAATGAGCAGTTCTTC
CDR3 protein: CAINKRGGRNYNEQFF
V gene: TRBV10-3
D gene: TRBD2
clone size: .
J gene: TRBJ2-1

CDR3 DNA: TGTGCCAGCAGTTACGGGACAGGGTATCACGGTGAGCGGTTCTTC
CDR3 protein: CASSYGTGYHGERFF
V gene: TRBV6-2/TRBV6-3
D gene: TRBD1
clone size: .
J gene: TRBJ2-1

CDR3 DNA: TGTGCCAGCAGTTCCCGGACAGGGCGGCAAGAGACCCAGTACTTC
CDR3 protein: CASSSRTGRQETQYF
V gene: TRBV12-3/TRBV12-4
D gene: TRBD1
clone size: many
J gene: TRBJ2-5

CDR3 DNA: TGTGCCAGCAAAGAGCGACTAGCGAACGATGAGCAGTTCTTC
CDR3 protein: CASKERLANDEQFF
V gene: TRBV12-3/TRBV12-4
D gene: TRBD2
clone size: few
J gene: TRBJ2-1

CDR3 DNA: TGTGCCAGCAGCCTTGAGCGGGAAAAACTGTTTTTT
CDR3 protein: CASSLEREKLFF
V gene: TRBV5-6
D gene: .
clone size: .
J gene: TRBJ1-4

CDR3 DNA: TGTGCCAGCGCAAGACAGTACGAGCAGTACTTC
CDR3 protein: CASARQYEQYF
V gene: TRBV6-2/TRBV6-3
D gene: .
clone size: few
J gene: TRBJ2-7

CDR3 DNA: TGCAGTGCCCATCTGTCCACAGATACGCAGTATTTT
CDR3 protein: CSAHLSTDTQYF
V gene: TRBV20-1
D gene: .
clone size: .
J gene: TRBJ2-3

CDR3 DNA: TGTGCCAGCAGCAACGGTAGGGGGCAGGGAAACATTCAGTACTTC
CDR3 protein: CASSNGRGQGNIQYF
V gene: TRBV6-6
D gene: TRBD1
clone size: .
J gene: TRBJ2-4

CDR3 DNA: TGTGCCAGCAGCCAATATGTATTGACTCAAGAGACCCAGTACTTC
CDR3 protein: CASSQYVLTQETQYF
V gene: TRBV3-1
D gene: .
clone size: .
J gene: TRBJ2-5

CDR3 DNA: TGCAGTGCTAGACCTGGACAGGCGAACTATCAGCCCCAGCATTTT
CDR3 protein: CSARPGQANYQPQHF
V gene: TRBV20-1
D gene: TRBD1
clone size: .
J gene: TRBJ1-5

CDR3 DNA: TGTGCCAGCAGCCCCCTTACGAGCGGGAGATACAATGAGCAGTTCTTC
CDR3 protein: CASSPLTSGRYNEQFF
V gene: TRBV3-1
D gene: TRBD2
clone size: .
J gene: TRBJ2-1

CDR3 DNA: TGTGCCAGCAGCCACTGGACTAGCGGGGGCGATGAGCAGTTCTTC
CDR3 protein: CASSHWTSGGDEQFF
V gene: TRBV7-6
D gene: TRBD2
clone size: .
J gene: TRBJ2-1

CDR3 DNA: TGTGCCAGCAGCGCTTCCGAGAGCGTTCAAGAGACCCAGTACTTC
CDR3 protein: CASSASESVQETQYF
V gene: TRBV9
D gene: .
clone size: .
J gene: TRBJ2-5

CDR3 DNA: TGCGCCAGCAGCTTATCCGGGACAGGTACTGAAAAACTGTTTTTT
CDR3 protein: CASSLSGTGTEKLFF
V gene: TRBV5-1
D gene: TRBD1
clone size: .
J gene: TRBJ1-4

CDR3 DNA: TGTGCCAGCAGTTTTGCAGTCTCTGGGCATACGCAGTATTTT
CDR3 protein: CASSFAVSGHTQYF
V gene: TRBV27
D gene: .
clone size: few
J gene: TRBJ2-3

CDR3 DNA: TGCAGTGCTAGTCCGGGACTCTATAACGTCCTGACTTTC
CDR3 protein: CSASPGLYNVLTF
V gene: TRBV20-1
D gene: .
clone size: many
J gene: TRBJ2-6

CDR3 DNA: TGTGCCAGCAGTTTATCGAGGAATTTGAGGATCAGGGAAAACTACGAGCAGTACTTC
CDR3 protein: CASSLSRNLRIRENYEQYF
V gene: TRBV12-3/TRBV12-4
D gene: .
clone size: few
J gene: TRBJ2-7

CDR3 DNA: TGTGCCAGCAACTCCCTAGCGGGGGGGCCAGATACGCAGTATTTT
CDR3 protein: CASNSLAGGPDTQYF
V gene: TRBV7-2
D gene: TRBD2
clone size: .
J gene: TRBJ2-3

CDR3 DNA: TGTGCCAGCAGTTATGCCGAGGGGGGGGACTCCTACGAGCAGTACTTC
CDR3 protein: CASSYAEGGDSYEQYF
V gene: TRBV6-6
D gene: .
clone size: .
J gene: TRBJ2-7

CDR3 DNA: TGCAGTGCTACAGGGTCTACTAATGAAAAACTGTTTTTT
CDR3 protein: CSATGSTNEKLFF
V gene: TRBV20-1
D gene: .
clone size: few
J gene: TRBJ1-4

CDR3 DNA: TGTGCCAGCAGTGATTTGGGACTAGCGGTCCAAGAGACCCAGTACTTC
CDR3 protein: CASSDLGLAVQETQYF
V gene: TRBV2
D gene: TRBD2
clone size: few
J gene: TRBJ2-5

CDR3 DNA: TGTGCCAGCAGCCAAGATGGGAGACAGCCCTCATACTATGGCTACACCTTC
CDR3 protein: CASSQDGRQPSYYGYTF
V gene: TRBV4-2
D gene: .
clone size: few
J gene: TRBJ1-2